One TCR beta chain is described in this entry. Other DNA sequences in this specimen translate into the identical CDR3. This entry comes from a study of shared clonotypes between healthy human individuals. In the study overall: A donor's plate count was three for CD4 naive and three for CD4 memory; CD8 naive had two and CD8 memory one.

The authors split each subset's genomic DNA evenly across several immunoSEQ plates. Roughly 200 ng DNA, approximately 30,000 T cell genomes, went into each sorted-subset replicate PCR. The data were produced by immunoSEQ multiplex PCR, yet TCRdb's version contains in-frame clones alone and is incomplete. The table lists a few million clones, about 92% of them singletons. The CDR3 has 12 residues. CDR1 SGHDT and CDR2 YYEEEE come from the germline V gene. The ends were cut back, 0 bases at V and 7 bases at J, with 7 bases in the middle. CD45RA-negative memory and CD45RA+ naive subsets were split from the CD4+ cells.

Sequencing was done on a sample of naive CD4+ T cells sorted from blood. Subset given: CD45RA+ positively selected. The TCR originated in a man younger than 35 in good health. The rearrangement joins TRBV5-6 to TRBJ2-5, with D possibly TRBD1 on 5 matching bases. The chain's CDR3 is CASSLEGRTQYF. Written as DNA, the CDR3 is TGTGCCAGCAGCTTGGAGGGGCGGACCCAGTACTTC.